The 20 T cell receptor beta chains in this list originate from one sample, sequenced in a study of shared clonotypes between healthy human individuals. Repertoires were generated with immunoSEQ multiplex PCR, while TCRdb's copy carries only in-frame clones and drops some. This table has fewer than 3 million clones, around 92% appearing once. Sequenced material: naive CD4+ T cells from PBMCs. Subset reported: CD45RA+ positively selected. The receptors shown here come from a young man in good health. Some clones in this sample may be carry-over from other donors' samples.

CDR3 coding DNA: TGTGCCAGCAAGGGACAGGCTAATGAAAAACTGTTTTTT. Its protein is CASKGQANEKLFF. The chain employs TRBV2 and TRBJ1-4; the match to TRBD1 covers 8 bases. This CDR3 spans 13 amino acids. The trim removed 7 bases at V and 3 bases at J, leaving 1 base unmatched. Germline lookup yields CDR1 SNHLY and CDR2 FYNNEI.

In its sample, this clone was seen a few times. The chain combines TRBV9 with TRBJ1-1; D call uncertain. Per the germline V gene, CDR1 is SGDLS and CDR2 is YYNGEE. V lost 4 bases to trimming and J lost 1 base, with 8 bases between them. CDR3 size: 13 residues. CDR3 nucleotide sequence: TGTGCCAGCAGCCCCTCTGCGAACACTGAAGCTTTCTTT. Residues: CASSPSANTEAFF. The full variable domain, with the rest looked up from reference TRBV9 and TRBJ1-1, is DSGVTQTPKHLITATGQRVTLRCSPRSGDLSVYWYQQSLDQGLQFLIQYYNGEERAKGNILERFSAQQFPDLHSELNLSSLELGDSALYFCASSPSANTEAFFGQGTRLTVV.

This chain links TRBV7-8 with TRBJ2-7; TRBD2 agrees at 7 bases. This CDR3 comprises 12 residues. Germline lookup yields CDR1 SGHVS and CDR2 FQNEAQ. Trimming removed 10 bases from V and 2 bases from J; junction bases left unmatched: 5. This CDR3 is CATGTTAYEQYF. DNA for the CDR3: TGTGCCACCGGGACTACCGCCTACGAGCAGTACTTC.

This CDR3 reads CASSVITSGLRSEQYF. The CDR3 DNA sequence: TGTGCCAGCAGTGTCATAACTAGCGGGCTCAGGAGCGAGCAGTACTTC. The rearrangement links TRBV2 to TRBJ2-7, with TRBD2 matching 9 bases. CDR1 and CDR2 (germline): SNHLY, FYNNEI. Losses at the gene ends were 4 bases for V and 6 bases for J; bases not matched to a gene: 13. CDR3 length: 16 amino acids.

CDR3 region: CASSQDTGLYTGELFF. The CDR3 DNA reads TGTGCCAGCAGCCAAGATACAGGGTTGTACACCGGGGAGCTGTTTTTT. J is TRBJ2-2 and V is TRBV14; maybe TRBD1 (6 bases). The germline V gene has CDR1 SGHDN and CDR2 FVKESK. The CDR3 covers 16 residues. The V gene lost 0 bases and the J gene lost 3 bases, with 11 bases spanning the gap. Looking up the rest from reference TRBV14 and TRBJ2-2 gives the full variable domain: EAGVTQFPSHSVIEKGQTVTLRCDPISGHDNLYWYRRVMGKEIKFLLHFVKESKQDESGMPNNRFLAERTGGTYSTLKVQPAELEDSGVYFCASSQDTGLYTGELFFGEGSRLTVL.

This clone occurred once. The V and J genes are TRBV27 and TRBJ2-5; TRBD2 matches at 7 bases. The trim removed 5 bases at V and 3 bases at J, leaving 9 bases unmatched. Per germline, CDR1 MNHEY and CDR2 SMNVEV (reference sequence). CDR3 size: 15 residues. The CDR3 DNA reads TGTGCCAGCAGTCCACTTGGGGGAGGGAAAGAGACCCAGTACTTC. Encoded protein: CASSPLGGGKETQYF.

The chain joins TRBV30 to TRBJ1-3; D gene uncertain. With 2 bases removed from V and 4 bases from J, the gap between germline ends came to 24 bases. In germline, CDR1 is GTSNPN, CDR2 SVGIG (reference sequence). CDR3 length: 18 amino acids. DNA for the CDR3: TGTGCCTGGAGTTGGTCGACCCGATCCTTAATATCCGGAAACACCATATATTTT. It is translated as CAWSWSTRSLISGNTIYF.

The chain couples TRBV28 to TRBJ2-5, with D tentatively TRBD1 or TRBD2 (5 bases each). The germline V gene has CDR1 MDHEN and CDR2 SYDVKM. V gave up 5 bases and J gave up 1 base, with 20 bases separating them. The CDR3 spans 17 residues. CDR3 residues: CASSSAGTDFPQETQYF. In DNA form, the CDR3 reads TGTGCCAGCAGTAGTGCCGGGACGGACTTTCCCCAAGAGACCCAGTACTTC.

V usage is TRBV11-2 and J usage is TRBJ1-1, with D uncertain. Germline loops: CDR1 SGHAT, CDR2 FQNNGV. The CDR3 extends over 15 amino acids. Trimming stripped 6 bases from V and 0 bases from J, with 14 bases between. CDR3 protein: CASRPQTVMNTEAFF. For the CDR3, the DNA is TGTGCCAGCAGACCTCAGACGGTTATGAACACTGAAGCTTTCTTT.

V usage is TRBV5-5 and J usage is TRBJ2-1, with 7 bases fitting TRBD2. The CDR3 spans 14 residues. The trim removed 4 bases at V and 5 bases at J, leaving 6 bases unmatched. Germline V gene lookup returns CDR1 SGHKS and CDR2 YYEKEE (reference sequence). Here the CDR3 DNA reads TGTGCCAGCAGCCCCCGGGAGGAGAACAATGAGCAGTTCTTC. It yields the protein CASSPREENNEQFF.

The chain recombines TRBV27 with TRBJ2-7, with D maybe TRBD2 (6 bases). Germline V lookup: CDR1 MNHEY, CDR2 SMNVEV (reference sequence). This CDR3 is built from 14 residues. Deletions cut 4 bases from V and 6 bases from J, with 16 bases between. The DNA for the CDR3 is TGTGCCAGCAGTTCCCTCCCTATCGGGGGCGAGCAGTACTTC. Protein: CASSSLPIGGEQYF.

This clone was seen a handful of times. Other DNA sequences in the sample encode the same CDR3. The chain is built from TRBV10-1 and TRBJ1-5, with D unresolved. Per germline, CDR1 WNHNN and CDR2 SYGVQD (reference sequence). This CDR3 contains 13 residues. Trimming took off 1 base at V and 2 bases at J, with 3 bases between the two ends. This CDR3 reads CASSEFGNQPQHF. In DNA form, the CDR3 reads TGCGCCAGCAGTGAGTTCGGCAATCAGCCCCAGCATTTT.

V usage is TRBV27 and J usage is TRBJ2-7; weak D call: TRBD2 (5 bases). This CDR3 region has 12 residues. Per germline, CDR1 MNHEY and CDR2 SMNVEV (reference sequence). The V gene lost 6 bases and the J gene lost 5 bases, with 11 bases spanning the gap. The CDR3, as DNA: TGTGCCAGCAGCCGGACGGGGAACGAGCAGTACTTC. This codes for CASSRTGNEQYF.

The genes are TRBV7-9 and TRBJ2-7, with 13 bases that match TRBD2. The germline V gene has CDR1 SEHNR and CDR2 FQNEAQ (reference sequence). This CDR3 is built from 18 residues. V lost 4 bases to trimming and J lost 3 bases; unmatched junction nucleotides: 12. The CDR3 DNA follows: TGTGCCAGCAGCTCCCAGACGGGACTAGCGGGACAGATCTACGAGCAGTACTTC. Protein sequence: CASSSQTGLAGQIYEQYF.

The V call is TRBV10-1, the J call TRBJ2-6, with D tentatively TRBD1 or TRBD2 (5 bases each). The CDR3 has 16 amino acids. Germline V gives CDR1 WNHNN, CDR2 SYGVQD (reference sequence). V was shortened by 0 bases and J by 4 bases, with 10 bases between the two germline ends. The CDR3: CASSESIGTGANVLTF. The CDR3 DNA reads as TGCGCCAGCAGTGAGTCGATAGGGACCGGGGCCAACGTCCTGACTTTC.

This sequence joins TRBV27 and TRBJ2-3; 9 bases line up with TRBD2. The junction had 8 bases not matched to a gene; V was cut back by 5 bases and J by 2 bases. The CDR3 length is 16 residues. Looked up from germline, CDR1 is MNHEY and CDR2 is SMNVEV (reference sequence). CDR3 sequence: CASSPWTSALTDTQYF. CDR3 coding DNA: TGTGCCAGCAGTCCTTGGACTAGCGCACTCACAGATACGCAGTATTTT.

This clone was recorded a few times. V and J are TRBV9 and TRBJ1-1, with D uncertain. Trimming shortened V by 0 bases and J by 4 bases, and 10 bases separated the two germline ends. Germline V gene lookup returns CDR1 SGDLS and CDR2 YYNGEE. The CDR3 is 14 residues long. The CDR3 sequence: CASSVVREPTEAFF. The CDR3 DNA reads TGTGCCAGCAGCGTAGTTAGGGAACCCACTGAAGCTTTCTTT. The full variable domain, in which reference TRBV9 and TRBJ1-1 provide the parts outside the CDR3, is DSGVTQTPKHLITATGQRVTLRCSPRSGDLSVYWYQQSLDQGLQFLIQYYNGEERAKGNILERFSAQQFPDLHSELNLSSLELGDSALYFCASSVVREPTEAFFGQGTRLTVV.

The chain employs TRBV6-1 and TRBJ2-3, with 11 bases matching TRBD2. This CDR3 is 15 amino acids long. With 5 bases clipped from V and 4 bases from J, the junction kept 5 bases outside the gene matches. CDR1 is MNHNS and CDR2 is SASEGT in the germline V gene. The CDR3 DNA reads TGTGCCAGCAGTTTAGCGGGAGGGATCGCAGATACGCAGTATTTT. Its protein is CASSLAGGIADTQYF.

Note on this clone: This same CDR3 is encoded by further DNA sequences in the sample. J is TRBJ2-1 and V is TRBV15; D remains ambiguous. The V gene's germline CDR1 is LNHNV and CDR2 YYDKDF (reference sequence). This CDR3 is built from 15 residues. V gave up 0 bases and J gave up 0 bases, with 6 bases separating them. The CDR3 loop reads CATSRDLGSYNEQFF. In nucleotides, the CDR3 is TGTGCCACCAGCAGAGATCTTGGCTCCTACAATGAGCAGTTCTTC.

This CDR3 is CASSLGGQGLNQPQHF. Here the CDR3 DNA reads TGTGCCAGCAGCTTAGGAGGACAGGGGCTCAATCAGCCCCAGCATTTT. J is TRBJ1-5 and V is TRBV7-6; 9 bases match TRBD1. There are 16 residues in the CDR3. V dropped 1 base and J dropped 3; count of bases not matched to a gene: 4. CDR1 and CDR2 (germline): SGHVS, FNYEAQ.